The 7 T cell receptor beta chains in this list originate from one sample, sequenced in a study of cytomegalovirus exposure and HLA in healthy donors. Use of 60 Vbeta and 13 Jbeta primers characterized the PCR. Assay used: immunoSEQ multiplex PCR; TCRdb lists only in-frame clones, some missing. This table holds under 200,000 clones, 60% to 80% found once. Sequencing used PBMCs. These receptors were collected from a man between 40 and 49 years old in good health and CMV-seronegative.

The CDR3 nucleotides read TGTGCCAGCAGTGGAGAGAATCGTCCGTCAAATCAGCCCCAGCATTTT. It is translated as CASSGENRPSNQPQHF. V is TRBV28 and J is TRBJ1-5; no clear D gene. The CDR3 has 16 residues. CDR1 and CDR2 from the germline V gene are MDHEN and SYDVKM. Trimming shortened V by 5 bases and J by 4 bases, and 18 bases separated the two germline ends.

This chain connects TRBV14 to TRBJ1-2; the D is unclear. Trimming pared 1 base from V and 8 bases from J, leaving 11 bases between. CDR1 is SGHDN, CDR2 FVKESK, per germline. This CDR3 has 13 residues. CDR3 sequence reads: CASSQVGSGGYTF. The CDR3, as DNA: TGTGCCAGCAGCCAAGTAGGGAGTGGCGGCTACACCTTC.

This clone was counted between two and nine times. V gene TRBV28 combines with J gene TRBJ2-7; D gene unclear. The germline V and J ends were trimmed by 6 bases and 9 bases, with 12 bases remaining between them. The CDR3 covers 11 residues. CDR1 is MDHEN, CDR2 SYDVKM, per germline. The CDR3 sequence: CASRATTAQYF. The DNA of the CDR3 is TGTGCCAGCAGAGCAACTACCGCGCAGTACTTC.

The rearrangement joins TRBV19 to TRBJ1-5, with a tentative D call TRBD1 (6 bases). Between the trimmed V and J ends, which lost 5 bases and 7 bases, there was a span of 15 bases. Germline V gene lookup returns CDR1 LNHDA and CDR2 SQIVND (reference sequence). The CDR3 contains 14 residues. CDR3 amino acids: CASSETGGQQPQHF. Written as DNA, the CDR3 is TGTGCCAGTAGTGAAACGGGGGGGCAACAGCCCCAGCATTTT.

V and J are TRBV29-1 and TRBJ1-1, with 10 bases matching TRBD1. The V and J ends lost 6 bases and 5 bases, in that order; junction bases with no gene match: 6. Per the germline V gene, CDR1 is SQVTM and CDR2 is ANQGSEA. There are 13 residues in the CDR3. As DNA, the CDR3 is TGCAGCGTGGGGGACAGGGGAGGTACTGAAGCTTTCTTT. It is translated as CSVGDRGGTEAFF.

This clone was counted only a few times. The chain's CDR3 is CATGTSGEQFF. CDR3 sequence (DNA): TGCGCCACCGGGACTAGCGGTGAGCAGTTCTTC. V usage is TRBV5-1 and J usage is TRBJ2-1; 11 positions match TRBD2. This CDR3 spans 11 amino acids. V dropped 9 bases and J dropped 9; count of bases not matched to a gene: 2. CDR1 is SGHRS, CDR2 YFSETQ, per germline.

The chain employs TRBV4-1 and TRBJ2-1, with 11 bases fitting TRBD2. The germline V gene encodes CDR1 MGHRA and CDR2 YSYEKL. V shed 6 bases and J 2 bases; nucleotides not matched to a gene: 3. The CDR3 is 15 amino acids. The CDR3 bases are TGCGCCAGCAGAGATAGCGGGAGGGCCTACAATGAGCAGTTCTTC. It specifies CASRDSGRAYNEQFF.